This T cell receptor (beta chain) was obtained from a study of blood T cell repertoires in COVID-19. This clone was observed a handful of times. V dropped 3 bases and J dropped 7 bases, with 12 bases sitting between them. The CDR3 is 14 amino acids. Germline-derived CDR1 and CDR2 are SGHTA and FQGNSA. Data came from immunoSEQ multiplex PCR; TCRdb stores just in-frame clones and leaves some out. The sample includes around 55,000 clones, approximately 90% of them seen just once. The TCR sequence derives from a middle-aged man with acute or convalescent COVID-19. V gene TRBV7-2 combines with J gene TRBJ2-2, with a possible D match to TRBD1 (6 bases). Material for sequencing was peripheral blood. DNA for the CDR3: TGTGCCAGCAGCTTCCGGGACATCCACGGGGAGCTGTTTTTT. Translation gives CASSFRDIHGELFF.